This T cell receptor beta chain was sequenced in a study of cytomegalovirus exposure and HLA in healthy donors. Study-level background: The 120 or so validation repertoires used a platform that matched the one used for the approximately 620 first-cohort repertoires, as a later analysis reported.

The count of this clone is one. Its antigen remains unidentified. This same CDR3 is encoded by further DNA sequences in the sample. Notes on the study in general: A subsequent analysis found that TCR clusters from the first cohort also tended to co-occur in the 120 or so validation repertoires, with about 94% of cluster scores above 0.

Repertoires were generated with immunoSEQ multiplex PCR, while TCRdb's copy carries only in-frame clones and drops some. This sample carries some 90,000 clones, roughly 85% of them seen once, and the ten largest clones take roughly 3.9%. V trimming: 3 bases; J trimming: 5 bases; junction bases outside the gene matches: 6. The CDR3 covers 15 residues. Germline lookup yields CDR1 SGHRS and CDR2 YFSETQ. This TCR derives from a woman in her thirties in good health and CMV-seronegative. This chain connects TRBV5-1 to TRBJ2-3, with TRBD1 matching over 10 bases. The sample comprised PBMCs. Written as DNA, the CDR3 is TGCGCCAGCAGCTCCCGACAGGGGGCAGGAGATACGCAGTATTTT. It is translated as CASSSRQGAGDTQYF.